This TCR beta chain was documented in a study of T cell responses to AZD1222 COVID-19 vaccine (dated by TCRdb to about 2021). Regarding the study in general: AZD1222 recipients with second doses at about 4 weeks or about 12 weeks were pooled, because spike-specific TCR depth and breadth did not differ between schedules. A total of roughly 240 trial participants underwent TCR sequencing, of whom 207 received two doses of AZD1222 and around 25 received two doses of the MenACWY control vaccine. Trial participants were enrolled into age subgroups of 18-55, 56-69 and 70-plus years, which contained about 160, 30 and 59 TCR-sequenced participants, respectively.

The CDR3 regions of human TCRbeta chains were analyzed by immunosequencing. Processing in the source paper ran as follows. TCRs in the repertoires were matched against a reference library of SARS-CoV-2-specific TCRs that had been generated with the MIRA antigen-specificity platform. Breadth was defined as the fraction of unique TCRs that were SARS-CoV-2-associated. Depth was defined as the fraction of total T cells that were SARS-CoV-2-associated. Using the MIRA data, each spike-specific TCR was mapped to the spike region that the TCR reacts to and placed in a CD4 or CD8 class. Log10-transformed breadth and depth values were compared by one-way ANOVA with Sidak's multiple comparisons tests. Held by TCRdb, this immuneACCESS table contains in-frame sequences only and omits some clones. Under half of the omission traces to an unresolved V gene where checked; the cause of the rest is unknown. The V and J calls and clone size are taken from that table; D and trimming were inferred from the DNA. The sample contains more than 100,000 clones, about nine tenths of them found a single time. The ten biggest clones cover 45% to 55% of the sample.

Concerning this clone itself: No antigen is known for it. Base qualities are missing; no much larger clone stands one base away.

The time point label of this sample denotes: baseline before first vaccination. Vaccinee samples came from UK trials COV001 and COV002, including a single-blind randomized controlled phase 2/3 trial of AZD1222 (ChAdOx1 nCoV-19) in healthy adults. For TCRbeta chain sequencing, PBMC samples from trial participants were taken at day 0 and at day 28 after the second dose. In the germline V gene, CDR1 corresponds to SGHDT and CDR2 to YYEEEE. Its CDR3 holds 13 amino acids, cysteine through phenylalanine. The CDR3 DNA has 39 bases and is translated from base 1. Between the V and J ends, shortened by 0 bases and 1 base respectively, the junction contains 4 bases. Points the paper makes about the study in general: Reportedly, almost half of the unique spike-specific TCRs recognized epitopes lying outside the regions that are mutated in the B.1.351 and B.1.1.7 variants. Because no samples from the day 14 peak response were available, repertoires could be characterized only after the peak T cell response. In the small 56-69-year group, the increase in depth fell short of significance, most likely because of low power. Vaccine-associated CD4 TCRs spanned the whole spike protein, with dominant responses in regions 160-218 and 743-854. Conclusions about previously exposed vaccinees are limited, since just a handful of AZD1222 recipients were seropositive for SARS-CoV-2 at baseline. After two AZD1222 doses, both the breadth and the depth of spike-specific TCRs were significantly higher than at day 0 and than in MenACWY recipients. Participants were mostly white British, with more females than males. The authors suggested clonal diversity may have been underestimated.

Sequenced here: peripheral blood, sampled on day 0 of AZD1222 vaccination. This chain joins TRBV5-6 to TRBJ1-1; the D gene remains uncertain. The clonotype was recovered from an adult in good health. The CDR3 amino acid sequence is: CASSLEANTEAFF. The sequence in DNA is TGTGCCAGCAGCTTGGAAGCGAACACTGAAGCTTTCTTT. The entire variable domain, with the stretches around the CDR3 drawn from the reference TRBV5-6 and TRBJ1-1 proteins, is DAGVTQSPTHLIKTRGQQVTLRCSPKSGHDTVSWYQQALGQGPQFIFQYYEEEERQRGNFPDRFSGHQFPNYSSELNVNALLLGDSALYLCASSLEANTEAFFGQGTRLTVV.